This entry is about one T cell receptor beta chain. Its antigen is still unknown. Treatment meaning: approximately nine-day PBMC culture with coronavirus spike peptide pools or control peptides (ViraFEST assay). Harvesting of the unexposed donor's CD4+ T cells predated the COVID-19 pandemic (2011-2018). This sample stems from a study of vaccination and CD4 T cells after COVID-19. Sequence data for DNA of cultured CD4+ T cells were generated by the Oncomine TCR Beta short-read assay. TCRdb independently ran MiXCR on the PCR reads; one entry per CDR3 protein. The table has 5,000 or so distinct CDR3 sequences, roughly 41% seen once. Findings and limits, study-wide: The study found that a median approximately 83% of reactive clones in convalescent patients appeared only post-vaccination.

Germline V lookup: CDR1 MNHNS, CDR2 SASEGT. V gave up 7 bases and J gave up 10 bases, with 13 bases separating them. The CDR3 contains 11 residues. This clonotype was sampled from a human donor in good health. The rearrangement uses TRBV6-1 and TRBJ1-1; no reliable D call. The sample comprised CD4+ T cells from blood, cultured in vitro. The DNA for the CDR3 is TGTGCCAGCAACGAAGGCCTCCGAGCTTTCTTT. Protein sequence: CASNEGLRAFF.